Reported below is one TCR beta chain. Its antigen is unidentified. The sample originates from a study of identical twins. V was shortened by 3 bases and J by 0 bases, with 9 bases between the two germline ends. The CDR3 runs to 16 residues. From the 5' RACE reads, TCRdb called clonotypes with MiXCR, one entry per CDR3 protein. The data show around 510,000 distinct CDR3 sequences, about 13% seen once. General observations from the study: Out-of-frame TCR alpha sharing observed in monozygotic twins exceeded model estimates. Cord blood's abundant beta clonotypes had fewer insertions, unlike memory repertoires. Conclusions were based on cross-sectional statistical analysis, without following the same donors.

Each donor (without exception) was a healthy Caucasian. The data were also submitted as part of a second study, on yellow fever vaccine responses in identical twins.

This TCR derives from a woman aged 18-35 years in good health. The sequencing input was CD4+ T cells sorted from blood. This chain links TRBV12-3 or TRBV12-4 with TRBJ1-6, with D maybe TRBD1 (5 bases). CDR3 DNA: TGTGCCAGCAGTTTTGGCAGGGACTCCTATAATTCACCCCTCCACTTT. Its protein is CASSFGRDSYNSPLHF.